This T cell receptor beta chain was profiled in a study of T cell repertoires in cytomegalovirus infection. In TCRdb, the reads were re-called with MiXCR into one record per CDR3 protein. The sample shows some 50,000 distinct CDR3 sequences, about a fifth of them seen only once. As concerns this clonotype: The target antigen is unknown.

Germline V gene data show CDR1 as MNHEY and CDR2 as SMNVEV (reference sequence). There are 13 residues in the CDR3. V was pared by 3 bases and J by 8 bases, with 4 bases of the junction left unmatched. The V and J genes are TRBV27 and TRBJ1-2; 9 positions agree with TRBD1. The receptor comes from a human donor in good health (CMV status not recorded). Some clones in this sample may be carry-over from other donors' samples. The sample was CD8+ T cells from cultured PBMCs, taken from culture after CMV antigen stimulation. This CDR3 is CASSFDRGIGYTF. The DNA for the CDR3 is TGTGCCAGCAGTTTTGACAGGGGGATCGGCTACACCTTC.